This T cell receptor (beta chain) stems from a study of T cell responses to AZD1222 COVID-19 vaccine. Findings and caveats of the study: Sampled repertoires all dated from after the peak T cell response. Just a handful of AZD1222 recipients tested seropositive at baseline.

This table comes from immunoSEQ multiplex PCR, and its TCRdb copy is limited to in-frame clones, with some not included. Altogether 120,000 to 150,000 clones are present, roughly nine tenths being singletons, with the ten largest covering less than 5%. In the case of this clone: What it recognizes is unknown.

Sequenced material: peripheral blood, taken 28 days after the second AZD1222 dose. The clonotype originates from an adult who received the AZD1222 COVID-19 vaccine.

The CDR3 loop reads CASSLGWDTQYF. The CDR3 nucleotides are TGTGCCAGCAGCTTAGGGTGGGATACGCAGTATTTT. The chain uses TRBV11-2 and TRBJ2-3; D not certain. The germline V and J ends were trimmed by 1 base and 6 bases, with 5 bases remaining between them. Germline values: CDR1 SGHAT, CDR2 FQNNGV. CDR3 length: 12 residues.